These 13 T cell receptor beta chains came from one sample sequenced in a study of OX40 agonist ivuxolimab in advanced cancers. Only in-frame clones appear in the TCRdb table, and some are missing; sequencing was by immunoSEQ multiplex PCR. Among about 72,000 clones listed, about 88% were seen once. Here the sequenced sample was CD4+ or CD8+ T cells sorted from blood, taken in a trial of the OX40 agonist ivuxolimab. The source of these receptors is an adult with an advanced solid tumor such as melanoma, head and neck, liver or kidney cancer.

The CDR3 coding sequence is TGTGCCAGCAGGCTTAGCGGGATTAGCTCCTACGAGCAGTACTTC. Translating gives CASRLSGISSYEQYF. The chain joins TRBV6-5 to TRBJ2-7, with TRBD2 identical over 8 bases. With 6 bases clipped from V and 0 bases from J, the junction kept 7 bases outside the gene matches. This CDR3 is 15 amino acids long. Germline CDR1 is MNHEY and CDR2 is SVGAGI.

This clone was picked up a small number of times. This rearrangement joins TRBV10-1 to TRBJ2-7; 7 bases match TRBD1. In germline, CDR1 is WNHNN, CDR2 SYGVQD (reference sequence). Trimming at V came to 5 bases and at J to 3 bases, leaving 7 bases not matched to a gene. The CDR3 loop spans 14 amino acids. CDR3 sequence: CASSRTGGGYEQYF. In nucleotides, the CDR3 is TGCGCCAGCAGTAGGACAGGAGGAGGCTACGAGCAGTACTTC.

This chain joins TRBV5-5 and TRBJ2-2, with 8 bases lining up with TRBD1. Unmatched junction bases numbered 12, after V lost 4 bases and J lost 7 bases. The CDR3 consists of 16 residues. The germline V gene encodes CDR1 SGHKS and CDR2 YYEKEE (reference sequence). CDR3 residues: CASSGQWTGPVGELFF. Written as DNA, the CDR3 is TGTGCCAGCAGCGGGCAGTGGACAGGGCCGGTCGGGGAGCTGTTTTTT.

This clone occurred once. This chain uses TRBV19 with TRBJ2-5; 11 nucleotides line up with TRBD2. The CDR3 runs to 17 residues. CDR1 LNHDA and CDR2 SQIVND come from the germline V gene (reference sequence). V shed 1 base and J 0 bases; nucleotides not matched to a gene: 4. The CDR3 is CASSIGPSGRYQETQYF. CDR3 coding DNA: TGTGCCAGTAGTATAGGCCCTAGCGGGAGGTACCAAGAGACCCAGTACTTC.

With respect to this clone: Other DNA sequences in this specimen translate into the identical CDR3. V gene TRBV18 combines with J gene TRBJ1-1, with a possible D match to TRBD1 (5 bases). The CDR3 runs to 12 residues. V was clipped by 6 bases and J by 1 base, with 6 bases between them. Looked up from germline, CDR1 is KGHSH and CDR2 is LQKENI. The CDR3 coding sequence is TGTGCCAGCTCGGGGCAGAACACTGAAGCTTTCTTT. It translates to CASSGQNTEAFF. The full variable domain, its missing parts supplied by reference TRBV18 and TRBJ1-1, is NAGVMQNPRHLVRRRGQEARLRCSPMKGHSHVYWYRQLPEEGLKFMVYLQKENIIDESGMPKERFSAEFPKEGPSILRIQQVVRGDSAAYFCASSGQNTEAFFGQGTRLTVV.

The chain joins TRBV9 to TRBJ2-7; a possible D gene is TRBD1 (5 bases). V was cut by 0 bases and J by 3 bases, with 7 bases left in between. The germline V gene has CDR1 SGDLS and CDR2 YYNGEE. The CDR3 totals 13 residues. The CDR3 protein is CASSVGQSYEQYF. The CDR3 region has the DNA TGTGCCAGCAGCGTAGGACAGAGCTACGAGCAGTACTTC.

The chain carries TRBV6-5 and TRBJ2-6; D unclear. Germline V gene lookup returns CDR1 MNHEY and CDR2 SVGAGI. The CDR3 runs 12 residues. The V end was cut by 5 bases, the J end by 13 bases, with 12 bases between. The CDR3 sequence: CASSGPARVLTF. The CDR3 DNA follows: TGTGCCAGCAGTGGACCCGCCAGAGTCCTGACTTTC.

This clone was seen once. The chain is built from TRBV2 and TRBJ2-3; the D gene is possibly TRBD1 (6 bases). CDR3 length: 13 residues. CDR1 SNHLY and CDR2 FYNNEI come from the germline V gene. With 8 bases removed from V and 0 bases from J, the gap between germline ends came to 9 bases. CDR3 nucleotides: TGTGCCAGCGGGACACCGAGCACAGATACGCAGTATTTT. Its translation: CASGTPSTDTQYF.

The chain couples TRBV21-1 to TRBJ1-6; whether TRBD1, the table's D call, matches the DNA was not checked. TRBV21-1 is annotated as a pseudogene. This CDR3 is built from 15 residues. The DNA of the CDR3 is TGTGCCAGCAGCAACCCAGGGTGCCATAATTCACCCCTCCACTTT. Amino acid sequence: CASSNPGCHNSPLHF.

A single count supports this clone. The chain has TRBV7-3 and TRBJ2-6; D is ambiguous. Germline values: CDR1 SGHTA, CDR2 FQGTGA. Between the trimmed V and J ends, which lost 6 bases and 2 bases, there was a span of 5 bases. The CDR3 consists of 13 residues. CDR3 in DNA: TGTGCCAGCAGGTCGGCTGGGGCCAACGTCCTGACTTTC. Encoded protein: CASRSAGANVLTF.

The chain recombines TRBV27 with TRBJ1-1; 7 bases match TRBD1. This CDR3 is 14 amino acids long. V gave up 2 bases and J gave up 7 bases; unmatched junction bases: 7. Germline V gene lookup returns CDR1 MNHEY and CDR2 SMNVEV (reference sequence). The CDR3 loop reads CASSLKGGADEAFF. In DNA, the CDR3 is TGTGCCAGCAGTTTAAAAGGGGGCGCGGATGAAGCTTTCTTT.

This clone has more than one count but fewer than ten. This rearrangement joins TRBV6-1 to TRBJ2-4, with TRBD1 matching over 10 bases. The CDR3 spans 14 residues. CDR1 MNHNS and CDR2 SASEGT come from the germline V gene. The V gene end was trimmed by 7 bases and the J gene end by 5 bases; junction bases not matched to a gene: 5. In DNA, the CDR3 is TGTGCCAGCACTTACGGACAGGGGGAAAACATTCAGTACTTC. Protein sequence: CASTYGQGENIQYF.

The chain links TRBV5-4 to TRBJ2-2, with TRBD2 matching 14 bases. There are 18 residues in the CDR3. V gave up 4 bases and J gave up 1 base; unmatched junction bases: 6. The germline CDR1 and CDR2 sequences are SGHNT and YYREEE (reference sequence). DNA of the CDR3: TGTGCCAGCAGCCAGGGACTAGCGGGGGCCCGGAACACCGGGGAGCTGTTTTTT. The encoded protein is CASSQGLAGARNTGELFF. The full variable domain, in which reference TRBV5-4 and TRBJ2-2 provide the parts outside the CDR3, is ETGVTQSPTHLIKTRGQQVTLRCSSQSGHNTVSWYQQALGQGPQFIFQYYREEENGRGNFPPRFSGLQFPNYSSELNVNALELDDSALYLCASSQGLAGARNTGELFFGEGSRLTVL.